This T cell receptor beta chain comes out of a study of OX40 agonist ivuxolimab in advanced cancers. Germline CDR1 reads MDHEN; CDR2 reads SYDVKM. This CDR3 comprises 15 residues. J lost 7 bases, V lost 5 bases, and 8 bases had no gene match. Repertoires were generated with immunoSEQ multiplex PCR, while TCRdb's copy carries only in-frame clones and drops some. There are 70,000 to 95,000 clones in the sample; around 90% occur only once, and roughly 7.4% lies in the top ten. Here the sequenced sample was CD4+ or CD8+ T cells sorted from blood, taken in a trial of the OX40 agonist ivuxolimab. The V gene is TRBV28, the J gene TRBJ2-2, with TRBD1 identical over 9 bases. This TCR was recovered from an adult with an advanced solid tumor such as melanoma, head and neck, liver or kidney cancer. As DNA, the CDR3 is TGTGCCAGCAGTCTTTCGGGACAGGGAATCGGGGAGCTGTTTTTT. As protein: CASSLSGQGIGELFF.